Below are 16 T cell receptor beta chains sequenced from a single sample in a study of neoadjuvant nivolumab and ipilimumab in lung cancer. Libraries were prepared by immunoSEQ multiplex PCR; TCRdb keeps only in-frame clonotypes and omits some of them. The sample lists roughly 39,000 clones; 85% to 90% were seen once. The input for sequencing was peripheral blood, taken before neoadjuvant nivolumab, alone or with ipilimumab. The receptors stem from an adult with non-small cell lung cancer.

The V gene is TRBV15, the J gene TRBJ2-2, with D perhaps matching TRBD1 (5 bases). The length of the CDR3 is 15 residues. V was clipped by 7 bases and J by 0 bases, with 12 bases between them. Germline V CDR1 and CDR2: LNHNV, YYDKDF (reference sequence). The CDR3: CATIGQSANTGELFF. CDR3 sequence (DNA): TGTGCCACCATTGGACAATCCGCGAACACCGGGGAGCTGTTTTTT.

V is TRBV9 and J is TRBJ1-1; D possibly corresponds to TRBD1 (5 bases). V shed 0 bases and J shed 4 bases, with 16 bases lying between them. Germline V CDR1 and CDR2: SGDLS, YYNGEE. The CDR3 covers 16 residues. DNA for the CDR3: TGTGCCAGCAGCGTAGCCGAGGGGAATACGGGCACTGAAGCTTTCTTT. It is translated as CASSVAEGNTGTEAFF.

This clone was observed a handful of times. This chain connects TRBV30 to TRBJ2-2; TRBD2 might be the D (7 bases). The CDR3 has 16 amino acids. V was pared by 0 bases and J by 6 bases, with 17 bases between. From germline, CDR1 is GTSNPN and CDR2 SVGIG (reference sequence). The CDR3 region is CAWSVLAGAPPGELFF. The DNA for the CDR3 is TGTGCCTGGAGTGTCCTCGCGGGGGCCCCACCCGGGGAGCTGTTTTTT. Based on the CDR3 plus reference TRBV30 and TRBJ2-2, the full variable domain is SQTIHQWPATLVQPVGSPLSLECTVEGTSNPNLYWYRQAAGRGLQLLFYSVGIGQISSEVPQNLSASRPQDRQFILSSKKLLLSDSGFYLCAWSVLAGAPPGELFFGEGSRLTVL.

The chain combines TRBV7-8 with TRBJ2-3; TRBD1 matches at 7 bases. Germline V gene sequence: CDR1 SGHVS, CDR2 FQNEAQ. The CDR3 consists of 16 residues. V shed 3 bases and J 6 bases; nucleotides not matched to a gene: 12. Written as DNA, the CDR3 is TGTGCCAGCAGCTTCCCTTTGACAGGGTTTTTGGATACGCAGTATTTT. It encodes CASSFPLTGFLDTQYF.

V and J are TRBV13 and TRBJ2-5, with 9 bases lining up with TRBD2. Germline loops: CDR1 PRHDT, CDR2 FYEKMQ (reference sequence). Trimming took 5 bases from V and 2 from J; bases not matched to a gene: 3. The CDR3 runs 14 residues. In DNA, the CDR3 is TGTGCCAGCAGCAACCTAGCGGGGCAAGAGACCCAGTACTTC. This gives the protein CASSNLAGQETQYF.

The J gene is TRBJ1-4, the V gene TRBV27; D is unresolved. CDR1 is MNHEY, CDR2 SMNVEV, per germline (reference sequence). This CDR3 has 16 amino acids. V lost 6 bases, J lost 4 bases, and 18 bases lay in between. The CDR3 sequence is CASRPERQALNEKLFF. For the CDR3, the DNA is TGTGCCAGCAGGCCCGAGAGACAAGCTCTTAATGAAAAACTGTTTTTT.

This sequence joins TRBV29-1 and TRBJ2-2; 10 positions agree with TRBD1. Germline lookup yields CDR1 SQVTM and CDR2 ANQGSEA. V lost 3 bases to trimming and J lost 7 bases; unmatched junction nucleotides: 11. The CDR3 length is 16 residues. CDR3 DNA sequence: TGCAGCGTTGACCAAGACAGGGGGCAGTGGATCGGGGAGCTGTTTTTT. Protein sequence: CSVDQDRGQWIGELFF.

The rearrangement links TRBV7-9 to TRBJ2-1; D remains ambiguous. The V and J ends lost 2 bases and 6 bases respectively, with 11 bases between them. Germline V gene sequence: CDR1 SEHNR, CDR2 FQNEAQ (reference sequence). The CDR3 covers 14 residues. The CDR3 loop is CASSLLISSNEQFF. Written as DNA, the CDR3 is TGTGCCAGCAGCTTATTAATCTCCAGCAATGAGCAGTTCTTC.

This chain links TRBV11-1 with TRBJ1-1; D is uncertain. The V end was cut by 3 bases, the J end by 1 base, with 6 bases between. The CDR3 extends over 13 amino acids. Germline V gene lookup returns CDR1 SGHAT and CDR2 FQDESV (reference sequence). The CDR3 DNA reads as TGTGCCAGCAGCTTCCAAGGGAACACTGAAGCTTTCTTT. It encodes CASSFQGNTEAFF.

The chain has TRBV5-1 and TRBJ2-5; 7 bases align to TRBD1. CDR1 is SGHRS, CDR2 YFSETQ, per germline. The CDR3 extends over 15 amino acids. The V segment lost 3 bases and the J segment 1 base; nucleotides outside the gene matches: 6. CDR3 in amino acids: CASSSGTDLQETQYF. CDR3 DNA sequence: TGCGCCAGCAGCTCCGGGACAGACCTCCAAGAGACCCAGTACTTC. Using reference TRBV5-1 and TRBJ2-5 for the parts outside the CDR3, the full variable domain is KAGVTQTPRYLIKTRGQQVTLSCSPISGHRSVSWYQQTPGQGLQFLFEYFSETQRNKGNFPGRFSGRQFSNSRSEMNVSTLELGDSALYLCASSSGTDLQETQYFGPGTRLLVL.

The V and J genes are TRBV11-3 and TRBJ2-5; TRBD2 might be the D (5 bases). The V gene lost 1 base and the J gene lost 3 bases, with 9 bases spanning the gap. CDR3 length equals 14 residues. Germline V lookup: CDR1 SGHNT, CDR2 YENEEA. CDR3 nucleotides: TGTGCCAGCAGCTTAGGTACAGCGGAAGAGACCCAGTACTTC. Its translation: CASSLGTAEETQYF.

With respect to this clone: At one end, the junction sequence differs from germline, possibly due to a read error. The gene calls are TRBV30 and TRBJ2-5; weak D call: TRBD2 (5 bases). The germline V gene has CDR1 GTSNPN and CDR2 SVGIG (reference sequence). This CDR3 is built from 14 residues. The CDR3 here is CTWSTGRGQETQYF. As DNA, the CDR3 is TGTACCTGGAGTACCGGACGGGGTCAAGAGACCCAGTACTTC. The full variable domain, its missing parts supplied by reference TRBV30 and TRBJ2-5, is SQTIHQWPATLVQPVGSPLSLECTVEGTSNPNLYWYRQAAGRGLQLLFYSVGIGQISSEVPQNLSASRPQDRQFILSSKKLLLSDSGFYLCTWSTGRGQETQYFGPGTRLLVL.

The table lists this clone with a count of one. J is TRBJ2-5 and V is TRBV5-4; D perhaps matches TRBD1 (6 bases). CDR1 is SGHNT and CDR2 is YYREEE in the germline V gene (reference sequence). V lost 0 bases, J lost 4 bases, and 13 bases lay in between. This CDR3 region has 15 residues. CDR3 region: CASSLVRGMSETQYF. In DNA, the CDR3 is TGTGCCAGCAGCTTGGTGAGGGGGATGTCAGAGACCCAGTACTTC. The variable domain in full, with the rest retrieved from reference TRBV5-4 and TRBJ2-5, is ETGVTQSPTHLIKTRGQQVTLRCSSQSGHNTVSWYQQALGQGPQFIFQYYREEENGRGNFPPRFSGLQFPNYSSELNVNALELDDSALYLCASSLVRGMSETQYFGPGTRLLVL.

V usage is TRBV5-1 and J usage is TRBJ1-1; D may be TRBD1 (6 bases). Trimming removed 4 bases from V and 4 bases from J, with 17 bases in between. Germline V gene sequence: CDR1 SGHRS, CDR2 YFSETQ. This CDR3 has 15 amino acids. The DNA of the CDR3 is TGCGCCAGCAGCCGGCCGGGGGGCATTGGCACTGAAGCTTTCTTT. Protein sequence: CASSRPGGIGTEAFF. The entire variable domain, with the rest obtained from reference TRBV5-1 and TRBJ1-1, is as follows: KAGVTQTPRYLIKTRGQQVTLSCSPISGHRSVSWYQQTPGQGLQFLFEYFSETQRNKGNFPGRFSGRQFSNSRSEMNVSTLELGDSALYLCASSRPGGIGTEAFFGQGTRLTVV.

The chain joins TRBV5-6 to TRBJ2-7, with D tentatively TRBD2 (6 bases). V lost 0 bases and J 5 bases, leaving 15 bases between the germline ends. CDR1 and CDR2 from the germline V gene are SGHDT and YYEEEE. This CDR3 is 15 amino acids long. The CDR3 nucleotides read TGTGCCAGCAGCTTGGGTTCTAGCGTCCGCGACGAGCAGTACTTC. Translated: CASSLGSSVRDEQYF.

This clone was counted a single time. The chain carries TRBV25-1 and TRBJ1-4, with TRBD1 as a possible D gene (6 bases). Germline CDR1 is MGHDK and CDR2 is SYGVNS. The ends were cut back, 4 bases at V and 8 bases at J, with 8 bases in the middle. The length of the CDR3 is 12 residues. CDR3 protein: CASSVGAEKLFF. The CDR3 region has the DNA TGTGCCAGCAGTGTGGGGGCGGAAAAACTGTTTTTT. Combining the CDR3 with reference TRBV25-1 and TRBJ1-4 gives the whole variable domain EADIYQTPRYLVIGTGKKITLECSQTMGHDKMYWYQQDPGMELHLIHYSYGVNSTEKGDLSSESTVSRIRTEHFPLTLESARPSHTSQYLCASSVGAEKLFFGSGTQLSVL.